Shown below are 18 T cell receptor beta chains from a single sample sequenced in a study of blood T cell repertoires in COVID-19. Using immunoSEQ multiplex PCR, the repertoire was profiled, and TCRdb retains in-frame clones only, with some absent. The sample includes 150,000 to 200,000 clones, roughly 89% of them seen just once. The specimen was peripheral blood. These TCRs come from a woman aged 50 to 60 with acute or convalescent COVID-19.

The chain links TRBV7-9 to TRBJ2-3, with D possibly matching TRBD2 (6 bases). Germline CDR1 is SEHNR and CDR2 is FQNEAQ (reference sequence). CDR3 length equals 16 residues. The germline V and J ends were trimmed by 5 bases and 2 bases, with 17 bases remaining between them. The CDR3 sequence: CASSPTPWRDTDTQYF. The CDR3 DNA reads as TGTGCCAGCAGCCCCACCCCCTGGCGGGACACAGATACGCAGTATTTT. The variable domain in full, completed from reference TRBV7-9 and TRBJ2-3, reads DTGVSQNPRHKITKRGQNVTFRCDPISEHNRLYWYRQTLGQGPEFLTYFQNEAQLEKSRLLSDRFSAERPKGSFSTLEIQRTEQGDSAMYLCASSPTPWRDTDTQYFGPGTRLTVL.

V usage is TRBV7-2 and J usage is TRBJ2-7, with D possibly being TRBD2 (6 bases). The V gene lost 7 bases and the J gene lost 0 bases, with 16 bases spanning the gap. The CDR3 runs to 15 residues. From germline, CDR1 is SGHTA and CDR2 FQGNSA. CDR3: CASNPEGTASYEQYF. The CDR3 DNA is TGTGCCAGCAACCCTGAGGGGACTGCCTCCTACGAGCAGTACTTC.

V gene TRBV21-1 combines with J gene TRBJ2-2; the table assigns TRBD2, which was not confirmed against the DNA. TRBV21-1 represents a pseudogene. This CDR3 has 13 residues. CDR3 sequence reads: CASSKVETGELFF. Written as DNA, the CDR3 is TGTGCCAGCAGCAAAGTGGAGACCGGGGAGCTGTTTTTT.

The CDR3 sequence is CASSHQQHRVPYEQYF. DNA of the CDR3: TGCGCCAGCAGTCATCAGCAACACAGGGTTCCCTACGAGCAGTACTTC. The chain joins TRBV23-1 to TRBJ2-7, with D tentatively TRBD1 (6 bases). TRBV23-1 is given ORF status, its function remaining uncertain. The CDR3 totals 16 residues. V lost 3 bases to trimming and J lost 2 bases, with 17 bases between them.

This clone was counted ten times or more. The chain links TRBV3-1 (or the pseudogene TRBV3-2) to TRBJ1-6; D remains unclear. V was clipped by 3 bases and J by 6 bases, with 9 bases between them. The germline V gene encodes CDR1 LGHDT and CDR2 YNNKEL (reference sequence). This CDR3 region has 14 residues. In DNA form, the CDR3 reads TGTGCCAGCAGCCATAACCAGGCTAATTCACCCCTCCACTTT. Protein sequence: CASSHNQANSPLHF.

The chain employs TRBV12-3 or TRBV12-4 and TRBJ1-2; 7 bases are a match to TRBD1. V shed 6 bases and J 7 bases; nucleotides not matched to a gene: 8. The CDR3 covers 13 residues. CDR3 amino acids: CASSPTGEGGYTF. CDR3 sequence (DNA): TGTGCCAGCAGCCCAACAGGGGAAGGTGGCTACACCTTC.

The chain has TRBV6-4 and TRBJ2-5, with 9 bases that match TRBD2. Germline assignment: CDR1 MRHNA and CDR2 SNTAGT. The CDR3 has 15 amino acids. Trimming cost V 4 bases and J 4 bases; bases outside gene matches: 7. The CDR3 sequence is CASSVAGGPGETQYF. Here the CDR3 DNA reads TGTGCCAGCAGTGTTGCGGGGGGGCCTGGAGAGACCCAGTACTTC.

J is TRBJ2-7 and V is TRBV5-6; D is uncertain. CDR3 length equals 15 residues. Germline loops: CDR1 SGHDT, CDR2 YYEEEE. The ends were cut back, 0 bases at V and 4 bases at J, with 14 bases in the middle. The CDR3 DNA follows: TGTGCCAGCAGCTTGGCCGGTGGGCCACCATACGAGCAGTACTTC. It codes for CASSLAGGPPYEQYF.

This clone occurred once. The gene calls are TRBV5-4 and TRBJ1-2; tentative D call: TRBD1 (6 bases). The CDR3 is made up of 14 amino acids. The germline gives CDR1 SGHNT, CDR2 YYREEE (reference sequence). Trimming left V 0 bases short and J 2 bases short, with 8 bases between. CDR3 sequence: CASSLGGQNYGYTF. The CDR3 bases are TGTGCCAGCAGCTTGGGGGGGCAGAACTATGGCTACACCTTC.

In DNA, the CDR3 is TGTGCCAGCACGGGGACTGTTACCTACGAGCAGTACTTC. Translation: CASTGTVTYEQYF. The chain couples TRBV6-5 to TRBJ2-7; a weak D match, TRBD2 (6 bases). Deletions cut 7 bases from V and 2 bases from J, with 12 bases between. The length of the CDR3 is 13 residues. Germline V gene sequence: CDR1 MNHEY, CDR2 SVGAGI.

The chain combines TRBV10-3 with TRBJ1-2, with 9 bases that match TRBD1. The CDR3 loop spans 16 amino acids. Germline V gene data show CDR1 as ENHRY and CDR2 as SYGVKD. The V and J ends lost 10 bases and 4 bases, in that order; junction bases with no gene match: 16. Here the CDR3 DNA reads TGTGCCAGCCAGTCGGGACAGGGTTTGGCCAGCTATGGCTACACCTTC. Translated: CASQSGQGLASYGYTF.

This sequence joins TRBV5-1 and TRBJ2-7; the D gene is possibly TRBD2 (6 bases). This CDR3 is 15 amino acids long. Trimming removed 0 bases at V and 3 bases at J, with 13 bases between. Looked up from germline, CDR1 is SGHRS and CDR2 is YFSETQ. This chain's CDR3 is CASSLEYGSDYEQYF. CDR3 in DNA: TGCGCCAGCAGCTTGGAATACGGGAGCGACTACGAGCAGTACTTC.

This chain connects TRBV2 to TRBJ1-1; 9 bases are shared with TRBD1. This CDR3 comprises 14 residues. The V gene's germline CDR1 is SNHLY and CDR2 FYNNEI. V shed 5 bases, J shed 1 base, and the junction held 2 bases outside the gene matches. CDR3 DNA sequence: TGTGCCAGCAGTCTGGGACAGGGGAACACTGAAGCTTTCTTT. It is translated as CASSLGQGNTEAFF.

The V gene is TRBV2, the J gene TRBJ1-2; perhaps TRBD1 as D (6 bases). Germline values: CDR1 SNHLY, CDR2 FYNNEI. The germline V and J ends were trimmed by 5 bases and 0 bases, with 13 bases remaining between them. The CDR3 covers 15 residues. For the CDR3, the DNA is TGTGCCAGCAGTTCGCCCAGGGGTTCTAACTATGGCTACACCTTC. Translation: CASSSPRGSNYGYTF.

This clone was counted once. The rearrangement links TRBV5-1 to TRBJ1-1; D is possibly TRBD1 (5 bases). The CDR3 runs 14 residues. Germline V gene sequence: CDR1 SGHRS, CDR2 YFSETQ. Between the trimmed V and J ends, which lost 1 base and 3 bases, there was a span of 10 bases. The CDR3 loop reads CASSLLGRDTEAFF. CDR3 nucleotide sequence: TGCGCCAGCAGCTTGCTGGGGCGCGACACTGAAGCTTTCTTT.

The gene calls are TRBV27 and TRBJ2-1, with D possibly being TRBD1 (5 bases). The CDR3 sequence is 14 residues long. Germline CDR1 is MNHEY and CDR2 is SMNVEV (reference sequence). Trimming left V 6 bases short and J 2 bases short, with 11 bases between. DNA of the CDR3: TGTGCCAGCAGCATTATGACAGCCTACAATGAGCAGTTCTTC. Residues: CASSIMTAYNEQFF.

This clone was seen only a few times. CDR3 DNA sequence: TGTGCTAGTGGTTACGGACAGGGGTATGATGAAAAACTGTTTTTT. This codes for CASGYGQGYDEKLFF. The rearrangement uses TRBV12-5 and TRBJ1-4; 9 bases agree with TRBD1. V lost 4 bases to trimming and J lost 6 bases; unmatched junction nucleotides: 6. The CDR3 loop spans 15 amino acids. The germline CDR1 and CDR2 sequences are LGHNT and FRNRAP.

V and J are TRBV19 and TRBJ1-2; unclear D gene. The CDR3 length is 12 residues. The V end lost 0 bases, the J end lost 8 bases, and 7 bases lay between the germline ends. From germline, CDR1 is LNHDA and CDR2 SQIVND (reference sequence). In nucleotides, the CDR3 is TGTGCCAGTAGTATAGATGTTGGCGGCTACACCTTC. Its translation is CASSIDVGGYTF.